The T cell receptor (beta chain) under discussion was sequenced for a study of response to subunit inactivated influenza vaccine. TCRdb redid the calling of the RT-PCR reads with MiXCR, one entry per CDR3 protein. The top ten hold 2.5% to 3% of the sample, which has 500,000 to 700,000 distinct CDR3 sequences, around 21% seen once. The germline CDR1 and CDR2 sequences are LGHDT and YNNKEL (reference sequence). Deletions cut 6 bases from V and 6 bases from J, with 6 bases between. The CDR3 covers 11 residues. These data were likewise used in another study, on T cells expressing NK-cell markers. This second study says: What made the TCR beta cDNA was 5'RACE template switching with UMIs. Dominant NKG2C+ clonotypes made up roughly 1.0-7.0% of CD8+ T cells in over five donors.

The sequence came from a man aged 50 to 59 who received an inactivated influenza vaccine. The V call is TRBV3-1, the J call TRBJ2-1; no clear D. The sequenced sample was CD4+ T cells sorted from PBMCs, obtained less than 13 days after vaccination. CDR3 residues: CASRLGNEQFF. CDR3 nucleotides: TGTGCCAGCAGACTGGGCAATGAGCAGTTCTTC.